The clone carrying this T cell receptor beta chain was seen only a few times. Vbeta (60) and Jbeta (13) primers were used in the PCR. Profiled with immunoSEQ multiplex PCR; TCRdb holds only in-frame clones, not every one. The sample lists some 150,000 clones; 65% to 80% were seen once. The entry originates in a study of cytomegalovirus exposure and HLA in healthy donors. CDR1 is SNHLY and CDR2 is FYNNEI in the germline V gene. The length of the CDR3 is 13 residues. V shed 6 bases, J shed 5 bases, and the junction held 3 bases outside the gene matches. This sequence was found in a middle-aged man in good health and CMV-seronegative. The sequenced sample was PBMCs. The V and J genes are TRBV2 and TRBJ1-5; 8 nucleotides match TRBD1. In DNA form, the CDR3 reads TGTGCCAGCAGACAGGGGGAGGATCAGCCCCAGCATTTT. As protein: CASRQGEDQPQHF.